The 28 T cell receptor beta chains listed next were all sequenced from one sample in a study of OX40 agonist ivuxolimab in advanced cancers. Clones were sequenced by immunoSEQ multiplex PCR, and TCRdb holds only the in-frame ones, with some missing. The repertoire has 65,000 to 80,000 clones, 85% to 90% of them found once; the top ten carry about an eighth. The specimen was CD4+ or CD8+ T cells sorted from blood, collected in a trial of the OX40 agonist ivuxolimab. These receptors originate from an adult with an advanced solid tumor such as melanoma, head and neck, liver or kidney cancer.

This chain links TRBV10-3 with TRBJ2-3, with 8 bases lining up with TRBD1. Germline CDR1 is ENHRY and CDR2 is SYGVKD. The trim removed 2 bases at V and 4 bases at J, leaving 5 bases unmatched. The CDR3 spans 15 residues. CDR3 sequence: CAISEMQGAADTQYF. In DNA form, the CDR3 reads TGTGCCATCAGTGAGATGCAGGGGGCAGCAGATACGCAGTATTTT.

This sequence joins TRBV5-1 and TRBJ2-7; 13 bases are shared with TRBD2. CDR1 and CDR2 from the germline V gene are SGHRS and YFSETQ. The V and J ends lost 4 bases and 4 bases, in that order; junction bases with no gene match: 11. The CDR3 runs to 17 residues. In DNA, the CDR3 is TGCGCCAGCAGCCTGCCCACTAGCGGGAGGGCCATATACGAGCAGTACTTC. It translates to CASSLPTSGRAIYEQYF. Together with reference TRBV5-1 and TRBJ2-7, the CDR3 gives the full variable domain: KAGVTQTPRYLIKTRGQQVTLSCSPISGHRSVSWYQQTPGQGLQFLFEYFSETQRNKGNFPGRFSGRQFSNSRSEMNVSTLELGDSALYLCASSLPTSGRAIYEQYFGPGTRLTVT.

The chain recombines TRBV10-3 with TRBJ1-2; D unclear. V was shortened by 0 bases and J by 1 base, with 6 bases between the two germline ends. Germline V gene data show CDR1 as ENHRY and CDR2 as SYGVKD. This CDR3 spans 14 amino acids. CDR3 DNA sequence: TGTGCCATCAGTGAGTCCCCGGGTAACTATGGCTACACCTTC. Encoded protein: CAISESPGNYGYTF.

The chain recombines TRBV28 with TRBJ1-1; no firm D call. This CDR3 has 12 amino acids. Deletions cut 3 bases from V and 5 bases from J, with 7 bases between. Germline loops: CDR1 MDHEN, CDR2 SYDVKM. CDR3 nucleotides: TGTGCCAGCAGTTTGAGCTGGACTGAAGCTTTCTTT. Protein sequence: CASSLSWTEAFF.

V gene TRBV7-9 combines with J gene TRBJ2-7; 10 nucleotides agree with TRBD1. Germline values: CDR1 SEHNR, CDR2 FQNEAQ (reference sequence). The CDR3 extends over 15 amino acids. V trimming: 1 base; J trimming: 5 bases; junction bases outside the gene matches: 5. CDR3 sequence (DNA): TGTGCCAGCAGCTTAGGACAGGGGGCAAAAGACGAGCAGTACTTC. Protein product: CASSLGQGAKDEQYF.

The V gene is TRBV6-1, the J gene TRBJ2-1, with D hard to call. The germline V gene has CDR1 MNHNS and CDR2 SASEGT. The V gene lost 7 bases and the J gene lost 9 bases, with 16 bases spanning the gap. This CDR3 has 13 residues. The CDR3 sequence is CASISRLTSEQFF. CDR3 nucleotides: TGTGCCAGCATATCTAGGTTAACAAGTGAGCAGTTCTTC.

V gene TRBV4-1 combines with J gene TRBJ1-2, with TRBD1 identical over 7 bases. This CDR3 region has 14 residues. Trimming cost V 2 bases and J 8 bases; bases outside gene matches: 8. Per the germline V gene, CDR1 is MGHRA and CDR2 is YSYEKL. In nucleotides, the CDR3 is TGCGCCAGCAGCCAACCCGGGACAGCCCGCGGCTACACCTTC. Translating gives CASSQPGTARGYTF.

CDR3 sequence: CASSWEMNTEAFF. The CDR3 bases are TGTGCCAGCAGTTGGGAAATGAACACTGAAGCTTTCTTT. The rearrangement uses TRBV27 and TRBJ1-1; no definite D call. Germline V gene data show CDR1 as MNHEY and CDR2 as SMNVEV (reference sequence). Trimming stripped 4 bases from V and 0 bases from J, with 6 bases between. The CDR3 has 13 residues.

The genes are TRBV29-1 and TRBJ2-7, with 7 bases matching TRBD2. The trim removed 4 bases at V and 2 bases at J, leaving 2 bases unmatched. Germline V gene data show CDR1 as SQVTM and CDR2 as ANQGSEA. The CDR3 runs 12 residues. CDR3 residues: CSVGSGAYEQYF. DNA of the CDR3: TGCAGCGTTGGAAGCGGGGCCTACGAGCAGTACTTC.

The genes are TRBV4-1 and TRBJ2-3; D is unclear. V lost 1 base and J lost 7, with 6 bases in between. The CDR3 extends over 12 amino acids. The V gene's germline CDR1 is MGHRA and CDR2 YSYEKL. Here the CDR3 DNA reads TGCGCCAGCAGCCAAGGCACGTATACGCAGTATTTT. It yields the protein CASSQGTYTQYF.

The chain uses TRBV5-1 and TRBJ2-5, with 10 bases matching TRBD2. V dropped 0 bases and J dropped 0; count of bases not matched to a gene: 2. CDR1 and CDR2 from the germline V gene are SGHRS and YFSETQ. The CDR3 sequence is 16 residues long. CDR3 sequence reads: CASSLGTSGNQETQYF. CDR3 nucleotides: TGCGCCAGCAGCTTGGGGACTAGCGGTAACCAAGAGACCCAGTACTTC.

This chain joins TRBV28 and TRBJ2-3; D is possibly TRBD2 (6 bases). V dropped 3 bases and J dropped 3 bases, with 10 bases sitting between them. The V gene's germline CDR1 is MDHEN and CDR2 SYDVKM. The CDR3 contains 14 residues. CDR3 sequence reads: CASSFLSGTDTQYF. The CDR3 DNA is TGTGCCAGCAGTTTTTTGAGCGGGACAGATACGCAGTATTTT.

The chain recombines TRBV6-1 with TRBJ2-1; D is tentatively TRBD1 or TRBD2 (6 bases each). This CDR3 contains 14 residues. Germline CDR1 MNHNS, CDR2 SASEGT. The V end was cut by 7 bases, the J end by 4 bases, with 14 bases between. The CDR3 nucleotides are TGTGCCAGCAAGGAGGGGGTTGGGTACAATGAGCAGTTCTTC. Protein sequence: CASKEGVGYNEQFF.

V and J are TRBV5-1 and TRBJ2-7; weak D call: TRBD1 (6 bases). This CDR3 comprises 14 residues. Trimming removed 1 base at V and 6 bases at J, with 14 bases between. CDR1 is SGHRS and CDR2 is YFSETQ in the germline V gene. CDR3 DNA: TGCGCCAGCAGCTTGTATCGGACAGCAAGCGAGCAGTACTTC. This sequence encodes CASSLYRTASEQYF.

The rearrangement uses TRBV29-1 and TRBJ2-5; the D call may be TRBD1 or TRBD2 (6 bases each). V lost 1 base and J 6 bases, leaving 12 bases between the germline ends. This CDR3 has 13 amino acids. The germline gives CDR1 SQVTM, CDR2 ANQGSEA. CDR3 sequence (DNA): TGCAGCGTTGAAGGGGGGCGGGGAAAGACCCAGTACTTC. This translates into CSVEGGRGKTQYF.

This chain uses TRBV28 with TRBJ1-2; D unclear. Per the germline V gene, CDR1 is MDHEN and CDR2 is SYDVKM. There are 13 residues in the CDR3. V shed 7 bases and J shed 0 bases, with 9 bases lying between them. Here the CDR3 DNA reads TGTGCCAGCACCACCTTTGCTAACTATGGCTACACCTTC. This sequence encodes CASTTFANYGYTF.

V and J are TRBV11-2 and TRBJ2-3; tentative D call: TRBD1 (5 bases). Deletions cut 6 bases from V and 1 base from J, with 14 bases between. The V gene's germline CDR1 is SGHAT and CDR2 FQNNGV. CDR3 length: 15 residues. The CDR3 coding sequence is TGTGCCAGCAGGGATAGACAGACCGGCACAGATACGCAGTATTTT. The encoded protein is CASRDRQTGTDTQYF.

This clone was observed a single time. The chain recombines TRBV5-1 with TRBJ1-2, with 7 bases fitting TRBD1. The germline V gene encodes CDR1 SGHRS and CDR2 YFSETQ. The CDR3 has 15 amino acids. V shed 1 base and J 0 bases; nucleotides not matched to a gene: 3. The CDR3 region is CASSLLDRTNYGYTF. CDR3 nucleotide sequence: TGCGCCAGCAGCTTGTTGGACAGGACTAACTATGGCTACACCTTC.

Regarding this clone: In the same sample, other DNA sequences code for this CDR3. The V call is TRBV27, the J call TRBJ2-2, with 13 positions matching TRBD2. Germline lookup yields CDR1 MNHEY and CDR2 SMNVEV (reference sequence). The CDR3 contains 18 residues. V was clipped by 5 bases and J by 0 bases; unmatched bases: 6. This CDR3 is CASSRRTSGGPNTGELFF. For the CDR3, the DNA is TGTGCCAGCAGTCGACGGACTAGCGGGGGACCGAACACCGGGGAGCTGTTTTTT.

The gene calls are TRBV27 and TRBJ2-3; maybe TRBD2 (5 bases). Trimming took off 5 bases at V and 5 bases at J, with 8 bases between the two ends. Germline-derived CDR1 and CDR2 are MNHEY and SMNVEV (reference sequence). The CDR3 covers 12 residues. CDR3 region: CASSRREDTQYF. DNA of the CDR3: TGTGCCAGCAGTCGCCGGGAAGATACGCAGTATTTT.

This chain connects TRBV5-4 to TRBJ2-3, with D perhaps matching TRBD1 (6 bases). There are 17 residues in the CDR3. V was pared by 4 bases and J by 0 bases, with 18 bases between. CDR1 is SGHNT, CDR2 YYREEE, per germline (reference sequence). The CDR3 DNA reads TGTGCCAGCAGCATGGGCTTCAGGGGCACTAGCACAGATACGCAGTATTTT. It translates to CASSMGFRGTSTDTQYF.

The chain links TRBV5-5 to TRBJ2-5; D might be TRBD2 (5 bases). The length of the CDR3 is 15 residues. Trimming took 4 bases from V and 5 from J, leaving 18 bases between them. Germline V lookup: CDR1 SGHKS, CDR2 YYEKEE (reference sequence). CDR3 loop: CASSAASGPWETQYF. CDR3 nucleotides: TGTGCCAGCAGCGCAGCCAGCGGACCCTGGGAGACCCAGTACTTC.

This rearrangement joins TRBV5-6 to TRBJ2-2, with 7 bases fitting TRBD1. With 2 bases clipped from V and 2 bases from J, the junction kept 3 bases outside the gene matches. The CDR3 is 15 amino acids. Germline V lookup: CDR1 SGHDT, CDR2 YYEEEE. CDR3 DNA sequence: TGTGCCAGCAGCTTAACAGGGGACAACACCGGGGAGCTGTTTTTT. Encoded protein: CASSLTGDNTGELFF.

The gene calls are TRBV10-2 and TRBJ1-6, with 7 bases identical to TRBD1. V lost 5 bases, J lost 7 bases, and 5 bases stayed unmatched. The CDR3 sequence is 14 residues long. From germline, CDR1 is WSHSY and CDR2 SAAADI. The CDR3 loop is CASSRGGRNSPLHF. CDR3 in DNA: TGCGCCAGCAGTCGAGGGGGCCGGAATTCACCCCTCCACTTT.

The J gene is TRBJ1-4, the V gene TRBV27; no clear D gene. Germline lookup yields CDR1 MNHEY and CDR2 SMNVEV (reference sequence). The CDR3 spans 13 residues. V shed 4 bases and J shed 5 bases, with 8 bases lying between them. The CDR3 spells CASSSTGNEKLFF. The CDR3 DNA follows: TGTGCCAGCAGTTCAACGGGCAATGAAAAACTGTTTTTT.

The gene calls are TRBV28 and TRBJ2-6, with D possibly matching TRBD1 (5 bases). Trimming removed 5 bases at V and 4 bases at J, with 12 bases between. CDR3 length: 15 amino acids. Looked up from germline, CDR1 is MDHEN and CDR2 is SYDVKM. Here the CDR3 DNA reads TGTGCCAGCAGTCTGACAGTTGCGGGGGCCAACGTCCTGACTTTC. Amino acid sequence: CASSLTVAGANVLTF.

The chain recombines TRBV28 with TRBJ1-5; D remains ambiguous. The CDR3 covers 12 residues. The germline V and J ends were trimmed by 6 bases and 5 bases, with 8 bases remaining between them. Germline CDR1 is MDHEN and CDR2 is SYDVKM. CDR3 DNA sequence: TGTGCCAGCAGGTCGCAACATCAGCCCCAGCATTTT. Translating it yields CASRSQHQPQHF.

The gene calls are TRBV27 and TRBJ1-1, with 9 positions matching TRBD1. V shed 5 bases, J shed 1 base, and the junction held 5 bases outside the gene matches. The CDR3 covers 15 residues. The V gene's germline CDR1 is MNHEY and CDR2 SMNVEV (reference sequence). In DNA, the CDR3 is TGTGCCAGCAGTCCGCCGGGACAGGGGAACACTGAAGCTTTCTTT. It codes for CASSPPGQGNTEAFF.